This T cell receptor beta chain was profiled in a study of blood T cell repertoires in COVID-19. Whole-study context: The study drew acute and convalescent COVID-19 samples from the United States, Italy and Spain. PBMCs, B-cell-depleted T cells, or T cells provided the cDNA or gDNA that made up the material.

Per the study methods: Amplified reference gene primers provided the basis for estimating nucleated cell counts. The method was immunoSEQ multiplex PCR; TCRdb's version includes in-frame clones alone and lacks a portion of them. V and J calls and clone size come straight from that table; D and trimming were deduced from the DNA. The sample records tens of thousands of clones, approximately 77% being singletons. The CDR3 consists of 13 residues. Per the germline V gene, CDR1 is SGHAT and CDR2 is FQNNGV. The V segment lost 3 bases and the J segment 8 bases; nucleotides outside the gene matches: 3. The receptor's source is a human donor in a cohort sampled during active COVID-19. The specimen was peripheral blood. The chain couples TRBV11-2 to TRBJ2-5, with TRBD2 matching 10 bases. The CDR3 DNA reads TGTGCCAGCAGCTTGGCTAGCGGGAGTACCCAGTACTTC. Protein sequence: CASSLASGSTQYF. The whole variable domain, filled in from reference TRBV11-2 and TRBJ2-5, reads EAGVAQSPRYKIIEKRQSVAFWCNPISGHATLYWYQQILGQGPKLLIQFQNNGVVDDSQLPKDRFSAERLKGVDSTLKIQPAKLEDSAVYLCASSLASGSTQYFGPGTRLLVL.